What follows describes a single T cell receptor (beta chain). This sample was included in a study of blood T cell repertoires in COVID-19. Study context: Both acute and convalescent COVID-19 samples were obtained from the United States, Italy and Spain. Sources were T cells, B-cell-depleted T cells, or PBMCs; the material itself was cDNA or gDNA.

The germline V gene has CDR1 SGHRS and CDR2 YFSETQ. With V trimmed by 2 bases and J by 6 bases, 13 bases remained unmatched. This CDR3 is 16 amino acids long. Study processing details: Nucleated cell number was recorded as an estimate derived from reference gene primer amplification. This table comes from immunoSEQ multiplex PCR, and its TCRdb copy is limited to in-frame clones, with some not included. V and J calls and clone size are given by that table; D and trimming were obtained from the DNA. The repertoire includes 200,000 to 250,000 clones, 70% to 85% of them detected once, and approximately 4% sits in the top ten.

The gene calls are TRBV5-1 and TRBJ1-1; 7 bases match TRBD1. The clonotype comes from a woman aged 40 to 55 with active or convalescent COVID-19. Source material: peripheral blood. The CDR3 DNA reads TGCGCCAGCAGCTTACAGTTAGGGGGCGCGGGGCCTGAAGCTTTCTTT. Amino acid sequence: CASSLQLGGAGPEAFF.